The clone carrying this T cell receptor (beta chain) has a handful of counts. Antigen unknown. This record belongs to a study of tumor-infiltrating lymphocytes in primary liver carcinoma. The study, taken as a whole, reports: Tumor top-250-clone fraction significantly exceeded that of blood (p = 0.039).

The CDR3 sequence is 15 residues long. From germline, CDR1 is SGHAT and CDR2 FQNNGV. A primer in the constant region served to generate TCR beta cDNA from 450 to 650 ng of total RNA. Three-round nested multiplex PCR performed with slightly modified ARM-PCR produced the TCR beta libraries. PCR rounds one and two used TRBV1-TRBV30 forward primers with a C-beta reverse primer for approximately 11 cycles each. TCRdb analysed the multiplex PCR reads with MiXCR anew, one entry per CDR3 protein. The profile shows fewer than 200,000 distinct CDR3 sequences, about 82% of them singletons. Co-extraction of both nucleic acids (RNA and DNA) used roughly 20-34 mg of unsorted bulk tissue. Every tumor sample had over 75% viable tumor cells.

Sequences were obtained from tumor tissue from primary liver carcinoma. The sequence was obtained from a man aged 35 to 55 with primary liver carcinoma and hepatitis B virus infection. The rearrangement uses TRBV11-2 and TRBJ2-5; D unclear. DNA of the CDR3: TGTGCTAACAGCCCCGTCGGGTTAGTTCCAGAGACCCAGTACTTC. It is translated as CANSPVGLVPETQYF.